This TCR beta chain was captured in a study of cytomegalovirus exposure and HLA in healthy donors. Produced via immunoSEQ multiplex PCR; TCRdb's table is partial and in-frame only. Found here are hundreds of thousands of clones, approximately 90% of them singletons; the top ten hold roughly 0.93%. The sequenced sample consisted of PBMCs. This TCR came from a woman aged 18-29 years in good health and CMV-seronegative.

The CDR3 loop reads CASSSRDSLNYEQFF. CDR3 DNA sequence: TGTGCCAGCAGCTCCAGGGACAGCCTGAACTATGAGCAGTTCTTC. The chain recombines TRBV9 with TRBJ2-1, with 7 bases fitting TRBD1. After removal of 4 bases from V and 8 bases from J, the junction contained 12 bases not matched to a gene. Germline CDR1 is SGDLS and CDR2 is YYNGEE. The CDR3 loop spans 15 amino acids.